The subject of this entry is one TCR beta chain. Its antigen is undetermined. The authors prepared the TCRbeta library with unique molecular identifiers. TCRdb re-called the PCR reads through MiXCR, storing one row per CDR3 protein. There are more than 200,000 distinct CDR3 sequences in the sample; approximately 19% occur only once, and around 45% lies in the top ten. This sample is drawn from a study of T-cell reconstitution after alpha-beta-depleted transplantation in children. General study results and limits: Newly produced T cells mostly accounted for T-cell counts and diversity one year post-transplant. There were reportedly several hundred expanded graft clones from which alpha-beta T cells came about two months after transplant.

The germline CDR1 and CDR2 sequences are LGHNA and YSLEER. CDR3 length: 16 residues. Trimming took 0 bases from V and 0 from J, leaving 10 bases between them. Material: PBMCs, mostly from graft donor cells, obtained 360 days after TCRalphabeta/CD19-depleted stem cell transplant. This TCR came from a male patient under 10 years old who had a stem cell transplant for acute lymphoblastic leukemia, so the T cells may come from the graft donor. The chain carries TRBV4-3 and TRBJ2-3; TRBD2 might be the D (6 bases). CDR3: CASSQDASVSTDTQYF. For the CDR3, the DNA is TGCGCCAGCAGCCAAGACGCTAGCGTTAGCACAGATACGCAGTATTTT.